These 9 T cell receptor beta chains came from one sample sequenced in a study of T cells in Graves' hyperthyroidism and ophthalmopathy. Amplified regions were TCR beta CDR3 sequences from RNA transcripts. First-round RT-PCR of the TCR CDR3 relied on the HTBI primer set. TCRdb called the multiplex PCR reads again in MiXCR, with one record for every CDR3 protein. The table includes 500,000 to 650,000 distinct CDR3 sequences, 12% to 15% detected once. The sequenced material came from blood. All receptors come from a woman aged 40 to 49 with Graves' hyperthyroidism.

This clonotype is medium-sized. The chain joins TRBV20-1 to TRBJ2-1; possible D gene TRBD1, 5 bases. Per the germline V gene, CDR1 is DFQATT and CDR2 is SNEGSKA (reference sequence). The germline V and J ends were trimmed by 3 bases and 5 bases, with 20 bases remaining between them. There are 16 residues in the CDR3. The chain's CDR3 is CSASSVAGMSNNEQFF. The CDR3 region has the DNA TGCAGTGCTAGTTCTGTTGCAGGGATGTCGAACAATGAGCAGTTCTTC.

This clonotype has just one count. CDR3 coding DNA: TGTGCCATCAGTAGTCAGCAGACCTACGAGCAGTACTTC. It codes for CAISSQQTYEQYF. V gene TRBV10-3 combines with J gene TRBJ2-7; no reliable D call. The CDR3 is 13 residues long. The V end was cut by 5 bases, the J end by 2 bases, with 10 bases between. In germline, CDR1 is ENHRY, CDR2 SYGVKD.

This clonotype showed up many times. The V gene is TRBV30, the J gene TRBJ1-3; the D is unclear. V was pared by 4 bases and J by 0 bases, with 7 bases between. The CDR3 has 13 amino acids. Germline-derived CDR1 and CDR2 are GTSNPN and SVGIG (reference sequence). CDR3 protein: CAWNSGSGNTIYF. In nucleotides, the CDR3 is TGTGCCTGGAACTCGGGCTCTGGAAACACCATATATTTT.

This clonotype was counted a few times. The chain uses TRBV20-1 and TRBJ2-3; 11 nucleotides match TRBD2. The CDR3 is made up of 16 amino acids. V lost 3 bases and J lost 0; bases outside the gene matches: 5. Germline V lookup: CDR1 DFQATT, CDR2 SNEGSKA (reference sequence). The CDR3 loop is CSASPTSGKSTDTQYF. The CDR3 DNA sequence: TGCAGTGCTAGCCCGACTAGCGGGAAAAGCACAGATACGCAGTATTTT.

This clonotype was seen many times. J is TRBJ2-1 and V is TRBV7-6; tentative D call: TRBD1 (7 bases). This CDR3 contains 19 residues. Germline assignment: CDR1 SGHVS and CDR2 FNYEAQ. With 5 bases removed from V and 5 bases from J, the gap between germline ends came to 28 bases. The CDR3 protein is CASSPTTGKGLALHNEQFF. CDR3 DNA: TGTGCCAGCAGCCCAACGACAGGGAAGGGCCTAGCGTTGCACAATGAGCAGTTCTTC.

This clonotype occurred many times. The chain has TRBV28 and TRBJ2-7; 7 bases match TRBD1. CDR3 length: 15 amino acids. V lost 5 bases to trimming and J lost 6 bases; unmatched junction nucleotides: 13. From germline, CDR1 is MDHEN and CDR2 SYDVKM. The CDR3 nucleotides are TGTGCCAGCAGTCCCTACAGGACAGGTCGGGGCGAGCAGTACTTC. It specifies CASSPYRTGRGEQYF.

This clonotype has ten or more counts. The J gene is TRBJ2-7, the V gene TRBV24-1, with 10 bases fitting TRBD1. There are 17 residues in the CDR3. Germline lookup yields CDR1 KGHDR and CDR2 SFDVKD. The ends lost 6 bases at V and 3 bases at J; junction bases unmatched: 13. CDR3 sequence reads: CATSFWDRGAVDYEQYF. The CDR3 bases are TGTGCCACCAGTTTTTGGGACAGGGGCGCCGTGGACTACGAGCAGTACTTC.

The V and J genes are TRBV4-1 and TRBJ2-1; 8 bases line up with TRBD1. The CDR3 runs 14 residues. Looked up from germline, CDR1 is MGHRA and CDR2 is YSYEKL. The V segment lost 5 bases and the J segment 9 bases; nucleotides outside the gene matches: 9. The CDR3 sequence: CASSNQDRAAEQFF. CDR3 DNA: TGCGCCAGCAGCAACCAGGACAGGGCGGCTGAGCAGTTCTTC.

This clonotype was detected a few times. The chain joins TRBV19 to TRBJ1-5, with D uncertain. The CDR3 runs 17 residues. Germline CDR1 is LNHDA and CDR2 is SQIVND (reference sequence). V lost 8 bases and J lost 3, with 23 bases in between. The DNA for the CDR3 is TGTGCCAGTTTGGCCCGAATGCAGCCTTACTACAATCAGCCCCAGCATTTT. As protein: CASLARMQPYYNQPQHF.